This T cell receptor beta chain was documented in a study of blood T cell repertoires in COVID-19. Study details: The origin of the acute and convalescent COVID-19 samples was the United States, Italy and Spain. The cDNA or gDNA used as material had been derived from T cells, B-cell-depleted T cells, or PBMCs.

Per the study methods: Nucleated cell number was recorded as an estimate derived from reference gene primer amplification. Produced via immunoSEQ multiplex PCR; TCRdb's table is partial and in-frame only. V, J and clone size reflect that table, while D and trimming were determined from the DNA. The sample yields approximately 190,000 clones, 70% to 90% seen once. The source is a man aged 60-69 years with active or convalescent COVID-19. Specimen: peripheral blood.

The CDR3 sequence: CASSRGRANEKLFF. In DNA, the CDR3 is TGTGCCAGCAGCCGAGGGAGGGCTAATGAAAAACTGTTTTTT. V and J are TRBV7-9 and TRBJ1-4; D gene unclear. Germline values: CDR1 SEHNR, CDR2 FQNEAQ (reference sequence). The CDR3 is 14 amino acids. Between the trimmed V and J ends, which lost 5 bases and 3 bases, there was a span of 10 bases.